One and the same sample provided the 17 T cell receptor beta chains below, sequenced in a study of cytomegalovirus exposure and HLA in healthy donors. PCR amplification relied on 60 Vbeta primers (plus 13 Jbeta primers). The assay was immunoSEQ multiplex PCR, and TCRdb's table has in-frame clones only and misses some. The sample carries 150,000 to 200,000 clones, approximately 80% recorded once. Sample: PBMCs. The source is a man aged 25-40 years in good health and CMV-seropositive.

The genes are TRBV11-2 and TRBJ1-1; D is undetermined. V lost 3 bases to trimming and J lost 1 base, with 6 bases between them. Germline assignment: CDR1 SGHAT and CDR2 FQNNGV. The CDR3 has 13 amino acids. The CDR3 DNA follows: TGTGCCAGCAGCTTTCAGGCGAACACTGAAGCTTTCTTT. Protein product: CASSFQANTEAFF.

This chain connects TRBV9 to TRBJ2-7, with TRBD1 matching 9 bases. The CDR3 totals 16 residues. With V trimmed by 0 bases and J by 5 bases, 9 bases remained unmatched. Germline V CDR1 and CDR2: SGDLS, YYNGEE. In nucleotides, the CDR3 is TGTGCCAGCAGCGTAGCCCCCTGGGACAGGGTCGACGAGCAGTACTTC. This codes for CASSVAPWDRVDEQYF. The complete variable domain, with remaining parts taken from reference TRBV9 and TRBJ2-7, reads DSGVTQTPKHLITATGQRVTLRCSPRSGDLSVYWYQQSLDQGLQFLIQYYNGEERAKGNILERFSAQQFPDLHSELNLSSLELGDSALYFCASSVAPWDRVDEQYFGPGTRLTVT.

The chain has TRBV11-3 and TRBJ2-7; 8 nucleotides agree with TRBD1. Germline values: CDR1 SGHNT, CDR2 YENEEA. Trimming took 5 bases from V and 3 from J; bases not matched to a gene: 9. This CDR3 has 15 residues. CDR3 in DNA: TGTGCCAGCAGCCTCCAGGGGGCATCTCACTACGAGCAGTACTTC. Amino acids: CASSLQGASHYEQYF. Together with reference TRBV11-3 and TRBJ2-7, the CDR3 gives the full variable domain: EAGVVQSPRYKIIEKKQPVAFWCNPISGHNTLYWYLQNLGQGPELLIRYENEEAVDDSQLPKDRFSAERLKGVDSTLKIQPAELGDSAVYLCASSLQGASHYEQYFGPGTRLTVT.

The chain has TRBV6-5 and TRBJ1-1; D possibly corresponds to TRBD1 (6 bases). In germline, CDR1 is MNHEY, CDR2 SVGAGI. Trimming took off 5 bases at V and 1 base at J, with 8 bases between the two ends. The CDR3 runs to 13 residues. The CDR3 nucleotides are TGTGCCAGCAGTCGGACAGCGAACACTGAAGCTTTCTTT. This encodes CASSRTANTEAFF.

V and J are TRBV6-5 and TRBJ2-5; 8 bases align to TRBD2. The closer fit of TRBJ2-7 to the DNA end suggests the J call may be wrong. The germline gives CDR1 MNHEY, CDR2 SVGAGI. The CDR3 covers 15 residues. The CDR3 DNA reads as TGTGCCAGCAGTTACGGCGGGAGGTTCTCCTACGAGCAGTACTTC. Translation gives CASSYGGRFSYEQYF.

A word on this clone: Other DNA sequences from this sample encode an identical CDR3 as well. CDR3 residues: CASRGTRTTQETQYF. The CDR3 DNA sequence: TGTGCCAGCCGGGGGACGAGGACTACCCAAGAGACCCAGTACTTC. This sequence joins TRBV6-5 and TRBJ2-5; D perhaps matches TRBD2 (6 bases). Trimming took off 8 bases at V and 1 base at J, with 17 bases between the two ends. There are 15 residues in the CDR3. Per the germline V gene, CDR1 is MNHEY and CDR2 is SVGAGI.

The chain combines TRBV19 with TRBJ1-5, with D maybe TRBD1 (6 bases). V was shortened by 1 base and J by 7 bases, with 14 bases between the two germline ends. The V gene's germline CDR1 is LNHDA and CDR2 SQIVND (reference sequence). This CDR3 spans 15 amino acids. The CDR3 DNA reads as TGTGCCAGTAGTATAGGCAGGCAGGGGAAACAGCCCCAGCATTTT. Protein: CASSIGRQGKQPQHF.

The chain uses TRBV5-1 and TRBJ2-5; TRBD1 matches at 8 bases. The germline V gene encodes CDR1 SGHRS and CDR2 YFSETQ. Unmatched junction bases numbered 5, after V lost 3 bases and J lost 1 base. The CDR3 loop spans 15 amino acids. CDR3 nucleotides: TGCGCCAGCAGCTGGGCCGGGACAGGCCAAGAGACCCAGTACTTC. Its protein product is CASSWAGTGQETQYF.

V gene TRBV7-6 combines with J gene TRBJ2-3, with TRBD1 matching over 7 bases. CDR1 and CDR2 from the germline V gene are SGHVS and FNYEAQ. CDR3 size: 15 residues. Trimming cost V 5 bases and J 0 bases; bases outside gene matches: 5. The CDR3 reads CASSPRQGSTDTQYF. The CDR3, as DNA: TGTGCCAGCAGCCCAAGACAGGGCAGCACAGATACGCAGTATTTT.

The chain carries TRBV4-2 and TRBJ2-3; 12 nucleotides agree with TRBD2. The CDR3 sequence is 16 residues long. Germline V gives CDR1 LGHNA, CDR2 YNFKEQ. Losses at the gene ends were 0 bases for V and 5 bases for J; bases not matched to a gene: 3. The CDR3 protein is CASSQERTSGIDTQYF. CDR3 DNA sequence: TGTGCCAGCAGCCAAGAGAGGACTAGCGGGATAGATACGCAGTATTTT.

The chain uses TRBV2 and TRBJ1-5; weak D call: TRBD1 (6 bases). Trimming shortened V by 5 bases and J by 7 bases, and 24 bases separated the two germline ends. CDR1 and CDR2 (germline): SNHLY, FYNNEI. This CDR3 has 17 residues. This CDR3 is CASSRTSGGALEQPQHF. The CDR3 nucleotides are TGTGCCAGCAGTAGGACTAGCGGGGGGGCCTTGGAACAGCCCCAGCATTTT.

The J gene is TRBJ2-5, the V gene TRBV7-9, with D maybe TRBD1 (6 bases). The J call may be mistaken, given a closer DNA end match to TRBJ2-7. CDR3 length: 14 amino acids. Germline values: CDR1 SEHNR, CDR2 FQNEAQ (reference sequence). The CDR3 is CASSSGTIIYEQYF. The CDR3 DNA is TGTGCCAGCAGCTCGGGGACAATAATTTACGAGCAGTACTTC.

The V and J genes are TRBV19 and TRBJ1-2, with TRBD1 matching over 10 bases. V shed 5 bases, J shed 4 bases, and the junction held 4 bases outside the gene matches. CDR3 length equals 14 residues. Germline V CDR1 and CDR2: LNHDA, SQIVND (reference sequence). CDR3 residues: CASSVRQGAYGYTF. The CDR3 DNA reads TGTGCCAGTAGTGTTCGACAGGGGGCCTATGGCTACACCTTC.

This clone was seen more than once but under ten times. V usage is TRBV9 and J usage is TRBJ2-3; TRBD1 matches at 7 bases. The CDR3 runs to 16 residues. CDR1 and CDR2 (germline): SGDLS, YYNGEE. V dropped 0 bases and J dropped 2; count of bases not matched to a gene: 6. The CDR3, as DNA: TGTGCCAGCAGCGTAGACCCAGGACAGGCCACAGATACGCAGTATTTT. It translates to CASSVDPGQATDTQYF. Variable domain in full (rest from reference TRBV9 and TRBJ2-3): DSGVTQTPKHLITATGQRVTLRCSPRSGDLSVYWYQQSLDQGLQFLIQYYNGEERAKGNILERFSAQQFPDLHSELNLSSLELGDSALYFCASSVDPGQATDTQYFGPGTRLTVL.

This chain joins TRBV6-5 and TRBJ2-7; tentative D call: TRBD2 (6 bases). Germline CDR1 is MNHEY and CDR2 is SVGAGI. The CDR3 spans 15 residues. The germline V and J ends were trimmed by 5 bases and 3 bases, with 17 bases remaining between them. This CDR3 reads CASSTETSPFYEQYF. Written as DNA, the CDR3 is TGTGCCAGCAGTACGGAGACTAGTCCTTTCTACGAGCAGTACTTC.

The chain carries TRBV6-5 and TRBJ1-3; the D gene is possibly TRBD1 (5 bases). Germline loops: CDR1 MNHEY, CDR2 SVGAGI. The CDR3 has 15 amino acids. V lost 5 bases to trimming and J lost 4 bases, with 15 bases between them. Here the CDR3 reads CASSRWGGEGNTIYF. The CDR3 coding sequence is TGTGCCAGCAGTCGTTGGGGGGGAGAAGGAAACACCATATATTTT.

V is TRBV6-4 and J is TRBJ2-3, with no clear D. V lost 7 bases to trimming and J lost 4 bases, with 18 bases between them. CDR1 is MRHNA and CDR2 is SNTAGT in the germline V gene. CDR3 size: 15 residues. This chain's CDR3 is CASINEVLAADTQYF. The CDR3 bases are TGTGCCAGCATCAACGAGGTTTTAGCTGCAGATACGCAGTATTTT.